This T cell receptor (beta chain) was identified in a study of technical replicates of blood from several donors. Repertoires were generated with immunoSEQ multiplex PCR, while TCRdb's copy carries only in-frame clones and drops some. The sample comprises about 66,000 clones, 95% to 97% of which are singletons, and 0.2% to 0.3% rests with the top ten. The CDR3 is 15 residues long. V shed 5 bases, J shed 3 bases, and the junction held 7 bases outside the gene matches. The V gene's germline CDR1 is SGHAT and CDR2 FQNNGV. The chain couples TRBV11-2 to TRBJ2-3; 8 bases agree with TRBD2. The sample consisted of T cells isolated from PBMCs. This sequence originates from a human donor in good health. CDR3 in amino acids: CASSPGRAGTDTQYF. The CDR3 nucleotides read TGTGCCAGCAGCCCCGGGAGGGCCGGGACAGATACGCAGTATTTT.